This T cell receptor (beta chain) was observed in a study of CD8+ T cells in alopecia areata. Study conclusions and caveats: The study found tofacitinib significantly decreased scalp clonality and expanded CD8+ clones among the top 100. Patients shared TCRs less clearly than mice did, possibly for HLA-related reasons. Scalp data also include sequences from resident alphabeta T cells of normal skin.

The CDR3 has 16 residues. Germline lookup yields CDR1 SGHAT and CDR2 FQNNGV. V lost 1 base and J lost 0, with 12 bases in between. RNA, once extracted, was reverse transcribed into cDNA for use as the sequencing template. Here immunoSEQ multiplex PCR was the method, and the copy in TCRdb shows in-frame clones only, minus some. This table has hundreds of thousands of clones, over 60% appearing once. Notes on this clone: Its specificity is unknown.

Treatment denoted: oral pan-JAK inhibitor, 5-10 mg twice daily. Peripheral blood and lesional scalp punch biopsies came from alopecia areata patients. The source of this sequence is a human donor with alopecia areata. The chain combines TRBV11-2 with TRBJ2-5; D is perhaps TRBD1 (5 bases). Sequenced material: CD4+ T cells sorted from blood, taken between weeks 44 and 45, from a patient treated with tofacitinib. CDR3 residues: CASSLGTGMYQETQYF. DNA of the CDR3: TGTGCCAGCAGCTTAGGTACAGGAATGTACCAAGAGACCCAGTACTTC.